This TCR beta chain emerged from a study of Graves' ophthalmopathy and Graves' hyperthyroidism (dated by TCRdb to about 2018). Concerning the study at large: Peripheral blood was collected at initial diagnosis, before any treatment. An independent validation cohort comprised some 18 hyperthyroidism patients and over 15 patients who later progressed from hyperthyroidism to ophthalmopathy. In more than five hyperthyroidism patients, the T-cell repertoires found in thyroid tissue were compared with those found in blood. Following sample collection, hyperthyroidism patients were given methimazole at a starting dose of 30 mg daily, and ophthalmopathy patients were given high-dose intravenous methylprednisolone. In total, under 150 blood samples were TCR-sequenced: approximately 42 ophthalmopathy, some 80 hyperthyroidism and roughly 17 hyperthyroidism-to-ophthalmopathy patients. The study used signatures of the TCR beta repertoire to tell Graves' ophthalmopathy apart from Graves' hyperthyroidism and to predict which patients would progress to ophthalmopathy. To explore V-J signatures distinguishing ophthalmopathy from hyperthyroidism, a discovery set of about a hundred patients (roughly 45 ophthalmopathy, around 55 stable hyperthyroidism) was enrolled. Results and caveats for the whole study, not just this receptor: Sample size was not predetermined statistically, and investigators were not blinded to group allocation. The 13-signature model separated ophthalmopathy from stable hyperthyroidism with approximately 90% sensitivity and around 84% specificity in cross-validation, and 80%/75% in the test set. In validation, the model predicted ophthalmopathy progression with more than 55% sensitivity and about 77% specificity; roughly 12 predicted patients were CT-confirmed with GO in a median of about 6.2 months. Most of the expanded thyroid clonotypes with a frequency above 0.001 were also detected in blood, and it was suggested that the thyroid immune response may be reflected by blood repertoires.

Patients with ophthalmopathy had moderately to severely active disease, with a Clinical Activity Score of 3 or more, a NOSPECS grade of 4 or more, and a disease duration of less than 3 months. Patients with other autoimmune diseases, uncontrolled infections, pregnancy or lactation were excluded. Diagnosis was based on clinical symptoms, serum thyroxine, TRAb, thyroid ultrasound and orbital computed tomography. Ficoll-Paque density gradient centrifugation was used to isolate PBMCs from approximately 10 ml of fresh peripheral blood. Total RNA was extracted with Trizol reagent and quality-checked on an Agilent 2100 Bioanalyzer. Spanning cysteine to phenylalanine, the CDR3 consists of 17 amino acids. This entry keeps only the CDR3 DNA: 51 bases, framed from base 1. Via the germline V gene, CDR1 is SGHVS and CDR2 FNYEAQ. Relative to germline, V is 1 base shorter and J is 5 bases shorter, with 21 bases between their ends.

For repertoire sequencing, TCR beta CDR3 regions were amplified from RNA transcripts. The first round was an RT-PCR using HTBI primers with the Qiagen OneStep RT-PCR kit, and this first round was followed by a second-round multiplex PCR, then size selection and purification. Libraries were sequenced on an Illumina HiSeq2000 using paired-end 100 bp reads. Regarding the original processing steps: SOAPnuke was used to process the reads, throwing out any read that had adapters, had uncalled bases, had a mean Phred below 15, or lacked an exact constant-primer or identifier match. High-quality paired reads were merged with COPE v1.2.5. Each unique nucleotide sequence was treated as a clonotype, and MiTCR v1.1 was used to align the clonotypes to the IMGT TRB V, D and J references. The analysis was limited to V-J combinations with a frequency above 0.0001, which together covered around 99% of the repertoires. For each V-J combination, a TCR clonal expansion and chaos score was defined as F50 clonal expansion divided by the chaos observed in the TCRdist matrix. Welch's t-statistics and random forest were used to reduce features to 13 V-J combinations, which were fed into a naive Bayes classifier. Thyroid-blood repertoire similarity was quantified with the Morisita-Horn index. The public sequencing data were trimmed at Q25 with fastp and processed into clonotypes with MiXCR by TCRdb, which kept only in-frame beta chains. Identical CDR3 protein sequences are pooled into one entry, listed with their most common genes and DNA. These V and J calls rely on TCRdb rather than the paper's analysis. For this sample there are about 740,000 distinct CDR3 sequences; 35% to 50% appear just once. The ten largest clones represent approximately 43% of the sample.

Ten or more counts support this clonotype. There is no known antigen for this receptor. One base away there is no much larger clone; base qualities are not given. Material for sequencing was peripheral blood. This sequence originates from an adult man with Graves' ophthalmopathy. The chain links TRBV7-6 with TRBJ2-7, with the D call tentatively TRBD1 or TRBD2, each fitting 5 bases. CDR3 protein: CASSLVGRFSPRHEQYF. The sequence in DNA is TGTGCCAGCAGCTTAGTGGGACGCTTTTCCCCGCGTCACGAGCAGTACTTC.